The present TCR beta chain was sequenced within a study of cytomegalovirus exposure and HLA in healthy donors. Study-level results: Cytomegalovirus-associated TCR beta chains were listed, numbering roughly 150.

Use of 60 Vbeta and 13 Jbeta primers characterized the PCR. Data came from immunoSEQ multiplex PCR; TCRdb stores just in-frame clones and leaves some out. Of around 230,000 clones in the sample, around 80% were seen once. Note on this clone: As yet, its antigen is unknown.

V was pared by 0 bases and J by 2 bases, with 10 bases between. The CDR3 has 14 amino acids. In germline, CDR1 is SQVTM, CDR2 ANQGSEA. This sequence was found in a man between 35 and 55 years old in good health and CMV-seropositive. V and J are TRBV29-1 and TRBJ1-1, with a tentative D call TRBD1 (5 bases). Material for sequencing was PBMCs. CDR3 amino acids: CSVEEWQGNTEAFF. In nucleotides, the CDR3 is TGCAGCGTTGAAGAGTGGCAGGGTAACACTGAAGCTTTCTTT.